Listed below are T cell receptor beta chains from one sample, sequenced in a study of blood T cell repertoires in COVID-19. Method: immunoSEQ multiplex PCR; TCRdb's copy keeps in-frame clones and lacks some. This sample has some 150,000 clones; approximately 86% occur once, and the top ten carry 5.4%. Sequenced material: peripheral blood. The receptors shown here come from a human donor in a cohort sampled during active COVID-19. The CDR3 runs from the conserved cysteine through the conserved F or W. A D gene is named only where the DNA matches it firmly. Rows may omit the clone size; those that give it use once, few, many or a size class.

V gene,clone size,D gene,J gene,CDR3 DNA,CDR3 protein
TRBV3-1/TRBV3-2,.,.,TRBJ1-2,TGTGCCAGCAGCCCCCGAGGGCGGTATGGCTACACCTTC,CASSPRGRYGYTF
TRBV19,.,.,TRBJ2-2,TGTGCCAGTAGTATAGGGCCTAAAGTCGTTTTGACTTCTGCCGGGGAGCTGTTTTTT,CASSIGPKVVLTSAGELFF
TRBV24-1,.,TRBD1,TRBJ2-2,TGTGCCACCCCACAGGGCGGGACAGGGGGCACCGGGGAGCTGTTTTTT,CATPQGGTGGTGELFF
TRBV15,.,TRBD1,TRBJ1-4,TGTGCCACCAGCAGCGAAGACAGGGGGGCAACTAATGAAAAACTGTTTTTT,CATSSEDRGATNEKLFF
TRBV12-3/TRBV12-4,.,.,TRBJ2-1,TGTGCCAGCAGTTACAAGTTCGAGCAGTTCTTC,CASSYKFEQFF
TRBV5-4,.,TRBD2,TRBJ2-2,TGTGCCAGCAGCCATTTACTAGCGGGAGACACCGGGGAGCTGTTTTTT,CASSHLLAGDTGELFF
TRBV18,.,TRBD1,TRBJ2-5,TGTGCCAGCTCACACGGGACAGGGGAGACCCAGTACTTC,CASSHGTGETQYF
TRBV19,few,TRBD1,TRBJ1-5,TGTGCCAGTAGTCCTGGGACAGGGGGCGATCAGCCCCAGCATTTT,CASSPGTGGDQPQHF
TRBV3-1/TRBV3-2,once,.,TRBJ1-1,TGTGCCAGCAGCCCGGGGGGGGTCATGGACACTGAAGCTTTCTTT,CASSPGGVMDTEAFF
TRBV7-2,.,.,TRBJ2-7,TGTGCCAGCAGCTGGGACACTCGTGCCTACGAGCAGTACTTC,CASSWDTRAYEQYF
TRBV18,many,.,TRBJ2-6,TGTGCCAGCTCAGAGATCTCTGGGGCCAACGTCCTGACTTTC,CASSEISGANVLTF
TRBV9,.,.,TRBJ1-2,TGTGCCAGCAGCGTAGGTCAGAACTATGGCTACACCTTC,CASSVGQNYGYTF
TRBV5-1,.,TRBD1,TRBJ2-1,TGCGCCAGCAGCTTCCCGGACAGGAAGAGCACCTACAATGAGCAGTTCTTC,CASSFPDRKSTYNEQFF
TRBV5-1,.,TRBD1,TRBJ1-4,TGCGCCAGCAGCGGTACAGGGGGCGCAGAAGAAAAACTGTTTTTT,CASSGTGGAEEKLFF
TRBV29-1,once,TRBD1,TRBJ1-2,TGCAGCGTCGTGACAGGGCAGGGAGGCTACACCTTC,CSVVTGQGGYTF
TRBV28,.,.,TRBJ2-7,TGTGCCAGCACCCGTCCGGGGAAGTACGAGCAGTACTTC,CASTRPGKYEQYF
TRBV2,.,TRBD2,TRBJ2-5,TGTGCCAGCCAAACGGGGGGGCAAGAGACCCAGTACTTC,CASQTGGQETQYF
TRBV7-8,.,.,TRBJ2-1,TGTGCCAGCAGTCAATACGGCAATGAGCAGTTCTTC,CASSQYGNEQFF
TRBV15,.,.,TRBJ1-1,TGTGCCACCAGCAGAGAGTCTCGGAACACTGAAGCTTTCTTT,CATSRESRNTEAFF
TRBV18,.,.,TRBJ2-5,TGTGCCAGCTCACCATCGGCGGGCCTCGAGACCCAGTACTTC,CASSPSAGLETQYF
TRBV28,few,TRBD1,TRBJ1-2,TGTGCCAGCAGGTTACCCGGGACAGGGGCGTTTAACTATGGCTACACCTTC,CASRLPGTGAFNYGYTF
TRBV2,.,.,TRBJ1-2,TGTGCCACCACGACAGGACTCCTCTTTGGCTACACCTTC,CATTTGLLFGYTF
TRBV5-5,.,TRBD1,TRBJ2-2,TGTGCCAGCAGCTTGGGGGACAGCACCGGGGAGCTGTTTTTT,CASSLGDSTGELFF
TRBV18,.,.,TRBJ2-1,TGTGCCAGCTCACCGCCGGGTAGGGGGAATGAGCAGTTCTTC,CASSPPGRGNEQFF
TRBV19,.,.,TRBJ1-2,TGTGCCAGTAGTATTTTGGGGGGAGAAAACTATGGCTACACCTTC,CASSILGGENYGYTF
TRBV5-1,.,TRBD2,TRBJ2-5,TGCGCCAGCAGCTTGGGGAGCGGGGCCACTGAAGAGACCCAGTACTTC,CASSLGSGATEETQYF
TRBV5-1,.,.,TRBJ1-6,TGCGCCAGCAGGGAGGGAAATTCACCCCTCCACTTT,CASREGNSPLHF
TRBV27,.,TRBD2,TRBJ2-1,TGTGCCAGCAGTTTGGGGCGGGGGGCATACAATGAGCAGTTCTTC,CASSLGRGAYNEQFF
TRBV6-5,.,.,TRBJ2-4,TGTGCCAGCAGGAAAGACGGGATAGCCAAAAACATTCAGTACTTC,CASRKDGIAKNIQYF
TRBV11-2,.,TRBD2,TRBJ2-3,TGTGCCAGCAGCTTAGTGAATGGGCGGGAGGGCACAGATACGCAGTATTTT,CASSLVNGREGTDTQYF
TRBV7-2,few,.,TRBJ2-1,TGTGCCAGCGGGGGCGCCTTCTCCTACAATGAGCAGTTCTTC,CASGGAFSYNEQFF
TRBV27,few,TRBD2,TRBJ2-7,TGTGCCAGCAGTCAAGTTGGCGCTAGCGGGAGGATTGAGCAGTACTTC,CASSQVGASGRIEQYF
TRBV29-1,once,TRBD1,TRBJ2-1,TGCAGCGCAAAGACAGGGTGGGATCAATACAATGAGCAGTTCTTC,CSAKTGWDQYNEQFF
TRBV19,once,TRBD1,TRBJ1-1,TGTGCCAGTAGTATTTTTGAGACAGGGGGCGAAGCTTTCTTT,CASSIFETGGEAFF
TRBV27,.,TRBD1,TRBJ1-2,TGTGCCAGCAGCAGCCCGGGACAGGGTAACTATGGCTACACCTTC,CASSSPGQGNYGYTF
TRBV27,.,.,TRBJ2-3,TGTGCCAGCAGTTTATCGAGCCGCACAGATACGCAGTATTTT,CASSLSSRTDTQYF
TRBV7-9,.,.,TRBJ1-2,TGTGCCAGCAGCTTTATGGCTCAGGCTCACTATGGCTACACCTTC,CASSFMAQAHYGYTF
TRBV18,.,TRBD1,TRBJ1-5,TGTGCCAGCTCACCCCCTGGGACAGGGGATCAGCCCCAGCATTTT,CASSPPGTGDQPQHF
TRBV9,.,TRBD1,TRBJ2-7,TGTGCCAGCAGCGGCCCTGACAGGGGCTACGAGCAGTACTTC,CASSGPDRGYEQYF
TRBV7-3,.,.,TRBJ2-3,TGTGCCAGCAGCTCCGGTACAGATACGCAGTATTTT,CASSSGTDTQYF
TRBV7-2,.,TRBD1,TRBJ1-2,TGTGCCAGCAGCCTTAGACAGGGAGCTAACTATGGCTACACCTTC,CASSLRQGANYGYTF
TRBV19,.,TRBD1,TRBJ2-5,TGTGCCAGTAGTAACGGACAGGGAGTGGAGACCCAGTACTTC,CASSNGQGVETQYF
TRBV6-4,.,TRBD2,TRBJ2-5,TGTGCCAGCAGTGACCCCAGACTAGCGGGAGAAGATCGGGACCAAGAGACTCAGTACTTC,CASSDPRLAGEDRDQETQYF
TRBV5-1,.,.,TRBJ2-5,TGCGCCAGCAGCTTGGGGACTCAAGAGACCCAGTACTTC,CASSLGTQETQYF
TRBV7-3,.,TRBD1,TRBJ2-7,TGTGCCAGCAGCCCCGACAGGGCCGCTTTCTACGAGCAGTACTTC,CASSPDRAAFYEQYF
TRBV18,.,TRBD1,TRBJ1-3,TGTGCCAGCTCACCCCGCACACGGGACAGGGTCTCTTCTGGAAACACCATATATTTT,CASSPRTRDRVSSGNTIYF
TRBV2,few,TRBD1,TRBJ1-2,TGTGCCAGCAGTGGACAGGGCCTCTATGGCTACACCTTC,CASSGQGLYGYTF
TRBV10-2,once,TRBD1,TRBJ1-5,TGCGCCAGCCGCGACAGGGAGGTCAATCAGCCCCAGCATTTT,CASRDREVNQPQHF
TRBV28,.,.,TRBJ2-7,TGTGCCACCGCGACACGAGAAAGAAGCTCCTACGAGCAGTACTTC,CATATRERSSYEQYF
TRBV7-9,.,TRBD1,TRBJ2-2,TGTGCCAGCAGCGGGGACAGGGCCGTACCCGGGGAGCTGTTTTTT,CASSGDRAVPGELFF
TRBV2,.,.,TRBJ1-4,TGTGCCAGCCTGGGGCAGGGCAATGAAAAACTGTTTTTT,CASLGQGNEKLFF
TRBV27,.,.,TRBJ2-1,TGTGCCAGCAGTCCTACACAGATTCTCTCCTACAATGAGCAGTTCTTC,CASSPTQILSYNEQFF
TRBV2,.,.,TRBJ2-2,TGTGCCAGCAAGGGAGCCCACTCCGACACCGGGGAGCTGTTTTTT,CASKGAHSDTGELFF
TRBV12-3/TRBV12-4,.,TRBD1,TRBJ1-4,TGTGCCAGCAGTGGAGGGACAGCTGAAAAACTGTTTTTT,CASSGGTAEKLFF
TRBV11-2,.,TRBD2,TRBJ2-1,TGTGCCAGCAGCAGGGGACTAGCGGGGGGGAACAATGAGCAGTTCTTC,CASSRGLAGGNNEQFF
TRBV24-1,.,TRBD2,TRBJ2-1,TGTGCCACCAGTGTAGTAGCGGGAGGGCCGCTCAATGAGCAGTTCTTC,CATSVVAGGPLNEQFF
TRBV6-6,.,TRBD2,TRBJ2-1,TGTGCCAGCACTTTAGCGGGAGTATACAATGAGCAGTTCTTC,CASTLAGVYNEQFF